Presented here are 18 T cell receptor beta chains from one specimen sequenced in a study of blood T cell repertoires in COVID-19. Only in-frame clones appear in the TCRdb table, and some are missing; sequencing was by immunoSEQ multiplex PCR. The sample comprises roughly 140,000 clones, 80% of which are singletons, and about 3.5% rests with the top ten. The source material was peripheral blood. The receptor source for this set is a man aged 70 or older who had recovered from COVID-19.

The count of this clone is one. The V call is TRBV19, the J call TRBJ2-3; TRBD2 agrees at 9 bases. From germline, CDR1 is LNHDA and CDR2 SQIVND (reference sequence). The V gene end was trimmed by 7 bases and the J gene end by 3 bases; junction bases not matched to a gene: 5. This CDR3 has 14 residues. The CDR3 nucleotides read TGTGCCAGTAATAGCGGGAGACCGACAGATACGCAGTATTTT. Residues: CASNSGRPTDTQYF.

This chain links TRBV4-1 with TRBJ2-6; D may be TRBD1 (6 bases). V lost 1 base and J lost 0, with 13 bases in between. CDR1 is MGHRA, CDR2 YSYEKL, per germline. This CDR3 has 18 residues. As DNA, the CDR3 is TGCGCCAGCAGCCAAGTAGCAGGGGCGTCCTCTGGGGCCAACGTCCTGACTTTC. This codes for CASSQVAGASSGANVLTF.

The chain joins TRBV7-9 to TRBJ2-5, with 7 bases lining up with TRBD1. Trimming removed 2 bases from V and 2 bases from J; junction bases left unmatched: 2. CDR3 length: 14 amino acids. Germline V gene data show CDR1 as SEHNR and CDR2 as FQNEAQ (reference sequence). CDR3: CASSLRDRQETQYF. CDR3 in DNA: TGTGCCAGCAGCTTAAGGGACAGACAAGAGACCCAGTACTTC.

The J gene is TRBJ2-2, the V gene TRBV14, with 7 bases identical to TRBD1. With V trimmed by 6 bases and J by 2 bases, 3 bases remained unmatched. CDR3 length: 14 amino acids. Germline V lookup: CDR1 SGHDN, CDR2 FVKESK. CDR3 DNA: TGTGCCAGCAGTCGGGACAGCAACACCGGGGAGCTGTTTTTT. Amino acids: CASSRDSNTGELFF.

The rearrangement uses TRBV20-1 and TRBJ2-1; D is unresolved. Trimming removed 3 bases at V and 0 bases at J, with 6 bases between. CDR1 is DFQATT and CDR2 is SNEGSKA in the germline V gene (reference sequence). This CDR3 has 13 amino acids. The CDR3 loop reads CSASLSSYNEQFF. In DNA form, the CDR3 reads TGCAGTGCTAGTCTAAGCTCCTACAATGAGCAGTTCTTC.

The CDR3 region is CASSQVLSSGNTDTQYF. DNA for the CDR3: TGCGCCAGCAGCCAAGTTCTTTCTAGCGGGAACACAGATACGCAGTATTTT. The J gene is TRBJ2-3, the V gene TRBV4-1; 9 nucleotides align to TRBD2. CDR3 length: 17 residues. Germline values: CDR1 MGHRA, CDR2 YSYEKL. The ends lost 1 base at V and 2 bases at J; junction bases unmatched: 7.

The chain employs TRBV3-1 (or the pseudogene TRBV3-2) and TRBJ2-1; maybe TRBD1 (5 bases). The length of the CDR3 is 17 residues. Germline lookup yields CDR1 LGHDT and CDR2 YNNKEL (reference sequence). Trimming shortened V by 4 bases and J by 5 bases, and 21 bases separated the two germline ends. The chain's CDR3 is CASSRRPTGIGNNEQFF. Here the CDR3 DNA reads TGTGCCAGCAGCCGGCGACCTACAGGAATTGGGAACAATGAGCAGTTCTTC.

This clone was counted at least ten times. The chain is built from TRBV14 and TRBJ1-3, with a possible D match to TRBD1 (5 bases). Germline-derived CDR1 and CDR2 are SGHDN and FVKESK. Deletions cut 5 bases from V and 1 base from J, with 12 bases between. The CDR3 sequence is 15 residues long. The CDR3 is CASSTHQGSGNTIYF. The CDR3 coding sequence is TGTGCCAGCAGCACGCATCAGGGTTCTGGAAACACCATATATTTT.

This CDR3 is CASSQERETYEQYF. CDR3 in DNA: TGTGCCAGCAGCCAAGAACGGGAAACCTACGAGCAGTACTTC. The chain recombines TRBV3-1 (or the pseudogene TRBV3-2) with TRBJ2-7, with D perhaps matching TRBD2 (5 bases). The length of the CDR3 is 14 residues. Germline V gene sequence: CDR1 LGHDT, CDR2 YNNKEL (reference sequence). The ends were cut back, 0 bases at V and 2 bases at J, with 8 bases in the middle.

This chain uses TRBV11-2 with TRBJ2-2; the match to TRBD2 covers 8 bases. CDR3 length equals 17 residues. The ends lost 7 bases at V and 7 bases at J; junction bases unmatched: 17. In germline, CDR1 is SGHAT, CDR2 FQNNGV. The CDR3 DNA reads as TGTGCCAGCACAATCCGGGAAGGTCGGGAGGGCCTCGGGGAGCTGTTTTTT. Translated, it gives CASTIREGREGLGELFF.

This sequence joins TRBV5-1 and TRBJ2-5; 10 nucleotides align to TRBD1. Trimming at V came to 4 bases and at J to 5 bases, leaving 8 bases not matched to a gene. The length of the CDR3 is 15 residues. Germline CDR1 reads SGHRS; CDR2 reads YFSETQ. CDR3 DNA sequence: TGCGCCAGCAGCGCGCAGGGACAGGGGTTCGAGACCCAGTACTTC. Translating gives CASSAQGQGFETQYF.

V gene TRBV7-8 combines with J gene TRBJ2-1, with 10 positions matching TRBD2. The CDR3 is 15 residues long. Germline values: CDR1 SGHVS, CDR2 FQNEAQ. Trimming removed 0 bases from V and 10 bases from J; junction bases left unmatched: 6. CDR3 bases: TGTGCCAGCAGCTTAGCGGTCCTAGCGGGAGTAGAGCAGTTCTTC. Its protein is CASSLAVLAGVEQFF. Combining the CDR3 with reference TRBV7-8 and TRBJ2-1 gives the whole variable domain GAGVSQSPRYKVAKRGQDVALRCDPISGHVSLFWYQQALGQGPEFLTYFQNEAQLDKSGLPSDRFFAERPEGSVSTLKIQRTQQEDSAVYLCASSLAVLAGVEQFFGPGTRLTVL.

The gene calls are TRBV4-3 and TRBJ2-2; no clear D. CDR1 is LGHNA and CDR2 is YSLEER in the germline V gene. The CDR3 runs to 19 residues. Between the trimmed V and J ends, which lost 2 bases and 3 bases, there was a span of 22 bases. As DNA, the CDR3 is TGCGCCAGCAGCCAACCCACGTTGAGGCAGCTTCCGGACACCGGGGAGCTGTTTTTT. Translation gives CASSQPTLRQLPDTGELFF.

Here the CDR3 reads CASSIVNREETQYF. CDR3 coding DNA: TGTGCCAGTAGTATAGTAAACCGGGAGGAGACCCAGTACTTC. This sequence joins TRBV19 and TRBJ2-5, with D perhaps TRBD2 (6 bases). V gave up 1 base and J gave up 5 bases, with 11 bases separating them. CDR1 and CDR2 (germline): LNHDA, SQIVND (reference sequence). This CDR3 comprises 14 residues.

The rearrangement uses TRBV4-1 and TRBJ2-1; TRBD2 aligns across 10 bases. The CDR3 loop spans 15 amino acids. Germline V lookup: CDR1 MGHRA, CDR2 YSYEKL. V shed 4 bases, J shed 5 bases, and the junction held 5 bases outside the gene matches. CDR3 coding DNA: TGCGCCAGCAGCCTAGCGGGGGGCGGAAACAATGAGCAGTTCTTC. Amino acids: CASSLAGGGNNEQFF.

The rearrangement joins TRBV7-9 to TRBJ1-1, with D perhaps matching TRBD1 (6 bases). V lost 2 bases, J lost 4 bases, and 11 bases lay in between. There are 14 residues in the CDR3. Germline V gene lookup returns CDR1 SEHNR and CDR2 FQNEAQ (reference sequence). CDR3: CASSLNREFTEAFF. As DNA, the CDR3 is TGTGCCAGCAGCTTAAACAGGGAGTTCACTGAAGCTTTCTTT. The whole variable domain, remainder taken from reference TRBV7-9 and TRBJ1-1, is DTGVSQNPRHKITKRGQNVTFRCDPISEHNRLYWYRQTLGQGPEFLTYFQNEAQLEKSRLLSDRFSAERPKGSFSTLEIQRTEQGDSAMYLCASSLNREFTEAFFGQGTRLTVV.

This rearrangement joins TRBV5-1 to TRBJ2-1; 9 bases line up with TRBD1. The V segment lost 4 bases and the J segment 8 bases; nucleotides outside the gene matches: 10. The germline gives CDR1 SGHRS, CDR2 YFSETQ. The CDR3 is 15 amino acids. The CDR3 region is CASSPGQGRVHEQFF. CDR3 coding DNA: TGCGCCAGCAGCCCTGGACAGGGGAGGGTACATGAGCAGTTCTTC.

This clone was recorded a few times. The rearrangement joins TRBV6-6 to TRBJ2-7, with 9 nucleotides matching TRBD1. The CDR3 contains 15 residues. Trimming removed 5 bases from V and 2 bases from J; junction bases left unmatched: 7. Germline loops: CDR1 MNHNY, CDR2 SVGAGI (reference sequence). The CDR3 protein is CASSTRDRVTYEQYF. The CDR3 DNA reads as TGTGCCAGCAGTACGCGGGACAGGGTCACCTACGAGCAGTACTTC.